These 12 T cell receptor beta chains originate from one sample sequenced in a study of blood T cell repertoires in COVID-19. The repertoire was sequenced with immunoSEQ multiplex PCR; TCRdb's copy has only in-frame clones and lacks some. Here the sample spans 65,000 to 90,000 clones, roughly 90% being singletons. Sequencing was done on a sample of peripheral blood. The source is a man aged 80 or over with COVID-19, enrolled during active disease.

The chain recombines TRBV5-6 with TRBJ2-3; 10 bases are a match to TRBD1. Germline V gene sequence: CDR1 SGHDT, CDR2 YYEEEE. The CDR3 consists of 14 residues. V lost 4 bases and J lost 12; bases outside the gene matches: 11. Here the CDR3 reads CASSTAPRQGAQYF. The CDR3 region has the DNA TGTGCCAGCAGCACCGCTCCCCGACAGGGGGCCCAGTATTTT.

This clone was counted a single time. The genes are TRBV4-1 and TRBJ2-1; D uncertain. Per the germline V gene, CDR1 is MGHRA and CDR2 is YSYEKL. Trimming took off 0 bases at V and 8 bases at J, with 11 bases between the two ends. This CDR3 comprises 14 residues. The CDR3 spells CASSQDLVRYEQFF. Here the CDR3 DNA reads TGCGCCAGCAGCCAAGACTTAGTTCGGTATGAGCAGTTCTTC.

This rearrangement joins TRBV5-1 to TRBJ1-1, with 7 bases identical to TRBD1. The ends lost 2 bases at V and 1 base at J; junction bases unmatched: 5. Germline V lookup: CDR1 SGHRS, CDR2 YFSETQ. The CDR3 extends over 15 amino acids. The CDR3 spells CASSFTGTENTEAFF. DNA of the CDR3: TGCGCCAGCAGCTTCACAGGGACAGAGAACACTGAAGCTTTCTTT. The variable domain in full, completed from reference TRBV5-1 and TRBJ1-1, reads KAGVTQTPRYLIKTRGQQVTLSCSPISGHRSVSWYQQTPGQGLQFLFEYFSETQRNKGNFPGRFSGRQFSNSRSEMNVSTLELGDSALYLCASSFTGTENTEAFFGQGTRLTVV.

This chain links TRBV10-2 with TRBJ2-7, with D maybe TRBD1 (6 bases). Germline V gives CDR1 WSHSY, CDR2 SAAADI. Trimming took 3 bases from V and 3 from J, leaving 15 bases between them. The CDR3 has 15 residues. This CDR3 is CASSDTPDRVYEQYF. The CDR3 DNA sequence: TGCGCCAGCAGTGATACCCCGGACAGAGTCTACGAGCAGTACTTC.

The chain couples TRBV9 to TRBJ2-3; 8 bases match TRBD2. The V segment lost 0 bases and the J segment 0 bases; nucleotides outside the gene matches: 6. This CDR3 has 17 amino acids. Looked up from germline, CDR1 is SGDLS and CDR2 is YYNGEE. CDR3 loop: CASSVDWGTRSTDTQYF. The DNA of the CDR3 is TGTGCCAGCAGCGTAGATTGGGGGACTAGAAGCACAGATACGCAGTATTTT.

V is TRBV4-3 and J is TRBJ2-3; tentative D call: TRBD2 (6 bases). Trimming removed 2 bases at V and 0 bases at J, with 12 bases between. There are 16 residues in the CDR3. The germline gives CDR1 LGHNA, CDR2 YSLEER. The CDR3 sequence: CASSQFRGSSTDTQYF. In DNA, the CDR3 is TGCGCCAGCAGCCAATTCCGGGGGTCTAGCACAGATACGCAGTATTTT.

The chain recombines TRBV10-3 with TRBJ1-1, with D unclear. This CDR3 spans 15 amino acids. V was clipped by 2 bases and J by 0 bases, with 10 bases between them. Germline values: CDR1 ENHRY, CDR2 SYGVKD. For the CDR3, the DNA is TGTGCCATCAGTGAGAAGACAATTATGAACACTGAAGCTTTCTTT. Protein: CAISEKTIMNTEAFF.

The V gene is TRBV7-9, the J gene TRBJ2-3, with TRBD1 matching over 8 bases. The germline V gene has CDR1 SEHNR and CDR2 FQNEAQ (reference sequence). Unmatched junction bases numbered 10, after V lost 4 bases and J lost 4 bases. This CDR3 is built from 16 residues. CDR3 in amino acids: CASSSSRGRVSDTQYF. CDR3 nucleotide sequence: TGTGCCAGCAGCTCTTCCAGGGGGCGCGTGTCAGATACGCAGTATTTT.

CDR3 region: CASSASQGVKTEAFF. The CDR3 coding sequence is TGCGCCAGCAGCGCCTCACAGGGAGTTAAAACTGAAGCTTTCTTT. V gene TRBV5-1 combines with J gene TRBJ1-1; TRBD1 is a possible D gene (6 bases). The CDR3 is made up of 15 amino acids. V lost 4 bases, J lost 5 bases, and 18 bases lay in between. Per the germline V gene, CDR1 is SGHRS and CDR2 is YFSETQ.

The CDR3 spells CASSWPNNSPLHF. CDR3 coding DNA: TGTGCCAGCAGCTGGCCCAATAATTCACCCCTCCACTTT. The genes are TRBV6-5 and TRBJ1-6; D remains ambiguous. Germline V gene sequence: CDR1 MNHEY, CDR2 SVGAGI. CDR3 size: 13 residues. The V and J ends lost 6 bases and 5 bases respectively, with 8 bases between them.

V is TRBV11-2 and J is TRBJ1-6; perhaps TRBD1 as D (6 bases). Germline V CDR1 and CDR2: SGHAT, FQNNGV. This CDR3 is built from 16 residues. V was pared by 4 bases and J by 6 bases, with 16 bases between. DNA for the CDR3: TGTGCCAGCAGCTCAATACTGGACAGCGTTAATTCACCCCTCCACTTT. This gives the protein CASSSILDSVNSPLHF.

CDR3 DNA sequence: TGTGCCAGCAGCCCCATAGCGGCGGGCTACAATGAGCAGTTCTTC. This codes for CASSPIAAGYNEQFF. V gene TRBV3-1 (or the pseudogene TRBV3-2) combines with J gene TRBJ2-1, with a possible D match to TRBD2 (6 bases). Trimming shortened V by 4 bases and J by 3 bases, and 13 bases separated the two germline ends. The CDR3 has 15 residues. The germline gives CDR1 LGHDT, CDR2 YNNKEL (reference sequence).